The present T cell receptor beta chain was sequenced within a study of T cells expressing NK-cell markers. CDR3 length: 14 residues. With the 5' RACE reads reprocessed, TCRdb shows one record per CDR3 protein and no DNA. In all, the sample yields about 400,000 distinct CDR3 sequences. This chain joins TRBV12-3 or TRBV12-4 and TRBJ1-4; TCRdb designates TRBD1, a call that cannot be tested without DNA. Input material: blood T cells: a sorted CD56 or NKG2C T cell subset, CD4+ or CD8+ T cells, or bulk PBMC T cells (not recorded which). This TCR was sampled from a woman aged 45 to 65 in good health. The CDR3 is CASSLGGAFGKLFF.